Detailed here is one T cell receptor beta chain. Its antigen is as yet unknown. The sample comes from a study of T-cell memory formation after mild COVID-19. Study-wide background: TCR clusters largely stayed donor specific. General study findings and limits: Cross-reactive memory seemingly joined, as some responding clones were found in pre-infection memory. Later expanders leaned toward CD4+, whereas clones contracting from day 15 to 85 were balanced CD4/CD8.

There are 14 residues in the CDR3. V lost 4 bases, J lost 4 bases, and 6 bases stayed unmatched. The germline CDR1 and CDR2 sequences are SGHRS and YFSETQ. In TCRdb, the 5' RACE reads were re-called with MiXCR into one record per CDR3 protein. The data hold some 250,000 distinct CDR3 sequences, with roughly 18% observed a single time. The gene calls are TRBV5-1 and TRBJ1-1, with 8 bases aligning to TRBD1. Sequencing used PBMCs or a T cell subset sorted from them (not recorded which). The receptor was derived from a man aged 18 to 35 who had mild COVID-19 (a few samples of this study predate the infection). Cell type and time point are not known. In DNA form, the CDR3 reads TGCGCCAGCAGCGTGGACAGGGCGGGCACTGAAGCTTTCTTT. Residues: CASSVDRAGTEAFF.